These T cell receptor beta chains were read from a single sample in a study of CD8 T cells in Susac syndrome. TCRdb called the immunoSEQ multiplex PCR reads again in MiXCR, with one record for every CDR3 protein. The repertoire includes a few hundred thousand distinct CDR3 sequences, 95% of them detected once, and approximately 0.08% sits in the top ten. Sequencing used CD4+ T cells from PBMCs. Receptors originate from a human donor with multiple sclerosis. Both conserved end residues are part of each CDR3. The order of the fields is V gene, D gene, J gene, clone size, CDR3 protein. The D gene is left open where the match is weak. Size tells how often a clone was seen (once, few, many) or the class of an expanded clone, and some rows leave it out.

>TRBV27|-|TRBJ2-5|-
CASSTRGQETQYF
>TRBV7-9|-|TRBJ2-5|-
CASTLTGGETQYF
>TRBV18|-|TRBJ1-5|-
CASSPDRNLDSNQPQHF
>TRBV20-1|-|TRBJ1-2|-
CSARKGRNGYTF
>TRBV29-1|-|TRBJ2-5|once
CSLRASSGTQYF
>TRBV4-2|TRBD2|TRBJ2-3|-
CASSQEVAGGPIPDTQYF
>TRBV3-1|-|TRBJ2-7|once
CASNPAGSYEQYF
>TRBV29-1|-|TRBJ1-1|-
CSVGQGPMNTEAFF
>TRBV7-8|-|TRBJ2-7|-
CASSLGGRYYEQYF
>TRBV10-3|-|TRBJ1-1|once
CAISAPRGEAFF
>TRBV3-1|TRBD1|TRBJ1-2|-
CASSFRQGKGTF
>TRBV7-2|-|TRBJ2-3|-
CASQLMGASRTDTQYF
>TRBV6-5|TRBD1|TRBJ1-2|-
CASSTTGGYGYTF
>TRBV6-6|TRBD2|TRBJ2-3|-
CASSYVSGGAGHTQYF
>TRBV12-3/TRBV12-4|-|TRBJ1-2|-
CASNRANYGYTF
>TRBV6-2/TRBV6-3|-|TRBJ2-3|once
CASSYPGLTAPYF
>TRBV5-6|-|TRBJ1-6|-
CASSWIGGSPLHF
>TRBV7-2|-|TRBJ2-3|-
CASSFGRGSTDTQYF
>TRBV20-1|-|TRBJ2-4|-
CSARPEAGILLAKNIQYF
>TRBV28|-|TRBJ1-5|-
CASSFWGDSNQPQHF
>TRBV10-3|TRBD1|TRBJ1-2|-
CAISDTTGGQDGYTF
>TRBV6-1|-|TRBJ1-1|-
CASSEGVGATSTEAFF
>TRBV18|-|TRBJ1-2|-
CASSPPSSPVGYGYTF
>TRBV7-9|-|TRBJ2-1|-
CASSSGSVQFF
>TRBV30|-|TRBJ2-3|-
CAWSLGDLTDTQYF
>TRBV6-1|TRBD1|TRBJ1-2|-
CASRRQGNYGYTF
>TRBV15|-|TRBJ1-6|-
CATSAGRQGAHNSPLHF
>TRBV30|TRBD1|TRBJ1-6|-
CAWSRGQLNSPLHF
>TRBV20-1|TRBD1|TRBJ2-7|-
CSARVSGTVYEQYF
>TRBV4-2|TRBD2|TRBJ2-1|-
CASSPTSGGPGWGNEQFF
>TRBV7-9|-|TRBJ1-4|-
CASSLDNANEKLFF
>TRBV29-1|TRBD2|TRBJ2-7|-
CSVGVGTNMEKQYF
>TRBV27|-|TRBJ1-1|-
CASSLEGGVSEAFF
>TRBV6-6|TRBD1|TRBJ2-5|-
CAITPGQNWETQYF
>TRBV29-1|-|TRBJ2-3|-
CSVAATADTQYF
>TRBV14|-|TRBJ2-6|-
CASRHSGANVLTF
>TRBV2|TRBD1|TRBJ1-6|-
CAATGVGNSPLHF
>TRBV5-1|TRBD1|TRBJ2-5|-
CASSSTGGEETQYF
>TRBV13|TRBD1|TRBJ2-7|-
CASSSSRQGYHYEQYF
>TRBV7-3|-|TRBJ2-2|-
CASSSGRTNTGELFF
>TRBV5-1|-|TRBJ2-5|-
CASSLQLGETQYF
>TRBV9|-|TRBJ1-2|-
CASSPPIGEDYGYTF